This is a list of T cell receptor beta chains from one sample in a study of type 1 regulatory T cells. What these receptors recognize is not known. TCRdb processed the reads anew with MiXCR; each CDR3 protein has one entry. The top ten hold less than 2% of the sample, which has more than 50,000 distinct CDR3 sequences, approximately 60% seen once. Sequenced material: cultured non-Tr1 T cells, either the whole culture or a sorted T cell fraction (not recorded which). These receptors were obtained from a human donor in good health. The CDR3 runs from the conserved cysteine through the conserved F or W.

V: TRBV28
J: TRBJ2-2
CDR3: CASSFISGSVTGELFF

V: TRBV20-1
J: TRBJ1-2
CDR3: CSARETGAGYGYTF

V: TRBV20-1
J: TRBJ2-7
CDR3: CSAIGQGFGEQYF

V: TRBV6-1
J: TRBJ2-5
CDR3: CASSDPGQGQETQYF

V: TRBV6-2/TRBV6-3
J: TRBJ1-1
CDR3: CASSYLTGGSEAFF

V: TRBV12-3/TRBV12-4
J: TRBJ1-6
CDR3: CASSSSASPLHF

V: TRBV7-2
J: TRBJ2-1
CDR3: CASSLSAGGPTEQFF

V: TRBV20-1
J: TRBJ2-3
CDR3: CSAAWTSGKKNTQYF

V: TRBV20-1
J: TRBJ2-1
CDR3: CSARGLAGPPSYNEQFF

V: TRBV24-1
J: TRBJ2-3
CDR3: CATETGTSGRAGTDTQYF

V: TRBV6-6
J: TRBJ2-5
CDR3: CASSYLPREGTQYF

V: TRBV12-3/TRBV12-4
J: TRBJ2-7
CDR3: CASSSRTSGDEQYF

V: TRBV7-3
J: TRBJ2-5
CDR3: CASSSTAGVGETQYF

V: TRBV7-2
J: TRBJ2-1
CDR3: CASSLPEGRDEQFF

V: TRBV20-1
J: TRBJ1-5
CDR3: CSAISGRKGNQPQHF

V: TRBV12-3/TRBV12-4
J: TRBJ1-5
CDR3: CASSKDNNQPQHF

V: TRBV12-3/TRBV12-4
J: TRBJ2-3
CDR3: CASSLWGENTDTQYF

V: TRBV20-1
J: TRBJ2-3
CDR3: CSASPRRGFRTDTQYF

V: TRBV7-2
J: TRBJ2-1
CDR3: CASSSRLAGAQSSYNEQFF

V: TRBV5-1
J: TRBJ2-1
CDR3: CASSLLAGGTGNEQFF

V: TRBV3-1
J: TRBJ2-5
CDR3: CASSQGTHTQETQYF

V: TRBV5-1
J: TRBJ1-2
CDR3: CASSLAQGDGYTF

V: TRBV5-6
J: TRBJ2-7
CDR3: CARALRAVYEQYF

V: TRBV6-1
J: TRBJ1-1
CDR3: CAISEAGGGLGAFF

V: TRBV5-6
J: TRBJ2-7
CDR3: CASSLVAGSSSYEQYF

V: TRBV20-1
J: TRBJ1-6
CDR3: CSASLGALYNSPLHF

V: TRBV30
J: TRBJ1-6
CDR3: CVWSSGDYNSPLHF

V: TRBV20-1
J: TRBJ2-5
CDR3: CSAKQGVETQYF

V: TRBV2
J: TRBJ2-4
CDR3: CASQGVDTGAKNIQYF

V: TRBV5-1
J: TRBJ2-7
CDR3: CASSLDGRTLYEQYF